Below are 9 T cell receptor beta chains sequenced from a single sample in a study of blood T cell repertoires in COVID-19. The repertoire was sequenced with immunoSEQ multiplex PCR; TCRdb's copy has only in-frame clones and lacks some. The sample lists 120,000 to 150,000 clones, 84% occurring once. Sequenced: peripheral blood. The receptor set was obtained from a human donor in a cohort sampled during active COVID-19.

The chain employs TRBV14 and TRBJ1-2; the match to TRBD1 covers 10 bases. This CDR3 is 16 amino acids long. V dropped 1 base and J dropped 3; count of bases not matched to a gene: 5. Germline lookup yields CDR1 SGHDN and CDR2 FVKESK. The CDR3 loop reads CASSQARTGGYYGYTF. The DNA of the CDR3 is TGTGCCAGCAGCCAAGCCCGGACAGGGGGGTACTATGGCTACACCTTC. Together with reference TRBV14 and TRBJ1-2, the CDR3 gives the full variable domain: EAGVTQFPSHSVIEKGQTVTLRCDPISGHDNLYWYRRVMGKEIKFLLHFVKESKQDESGMPNNRFLAERTGGTYSTLKVQPAELEDSGVYFCASSQARTGGYYGYTFGSGTRLTVV.

V and J are TRBV27 and TRBJ1-1; 7 bases line up with TRBD1. The CDR3 runs to 14 residues. V dropped 6 bases and J dropped 4; count of bases not matched to a gene: 8. The germline V gene encodes CDR1 MNHEY and CDR2 SMNVEV (reference sequence). The CDR3 loop reads CASSLTGVVTEAFF. CDR3 DNA sequence: TGTGCCAGCAGCCTTACAGGGGTGGTCACTGAAGCTTTCTTT.

This clone has just a few counts. This chain connects TRBV7-8 to TRBJ2-7; 9 positions agree with TRBD1. This CDR3 region has 16 residues. V trimming: 2 bases; J trimming: 5 bases; junction bases outside the gene matches: 10. Looked up from germline, CDR1 is SGHVS and CDR2 is FQNEAQ. The CDR3 region is CASSLMVGQGLDEQYF. The CDR3 region has the DNA TGTGCCAGCAGCTTAATGGTGGGACAGGGTTTGGACGAGCAGTACTTC.

V gene TRBV5-1 combines with J gene TRBJ2-5; 9 bases match TRBD2. The CDR3 totals 15 residues. The germline CDR1 and CDR2 sequences are SGHRS and YFSETQ. J lost 2 bases, V lost 6 bases, and 8 bases had no gene match. The CDR3 DNA reads as TGCGCCAGCAACTCTGGCGGGGGGGGGCAAGAGACCCAGTACTTC. It codes for CASNSGGGGQETQYF.

CDR3 sequence: CASSYSRSGSREQYF. CDR3 in DNA: TGTGCCAGCAGTTACTCCCGATCAGGGTCTCGCGAGCAGTACTTC. The J gene is TRBJ2-7, the V gene TRBV6-5; a weak D match, TRBD1 (5 bases). This CDR3 is 15 amino acids long. Trimming took off 0 bases at V and 6 bases at J, with 15 bases between the two ends. The germline V gene encodes CDR1 MNHEY and CDR2 SVGAGI.

The chain combines TRBV9 with TRBJ1-3; D possibly corresponds to TRBD1 (5 bases). Looked up from germline, CDR1 is SGDLS and CDR2 is YYNGEE. CDR3 length equals 14 residues. Deletions cut 5 bases from V and 2 bases from J, with 11 bases between. The CDR3 spells CASSTGTAGNTIYF. The DNA for the CDR3 is TGTGCCAGCAGTACCGGGACTGCTGGAAACACCATATATTTT. Full variable domain (rest looked up from reference TRBV9 and TRBJ1-3): DSGVTQTPKHLITATGQRVTLRCSPRSGDLSVYWYQQSLDQGLQFLIQYYNGEERAKGNILERFSAQQFPDLHSELNLSSLELGDSALYFCASSTGTAGNTIYFGEGSWLTVV.

This CDR3 is CASSLRVDTQYF. The CDR3 DNA sequence: TGTGCCAGCAGTCTCAGGGTGGATACGCAGTATTTT. The chain recombines TRBV6-5 with TRBJ2-3; perhaps TRBD1 as D (5 bases). The CDR3 is 12 residues long. CDR1 is MNHEY, CDR2 SVGAGI, per germline. Trimming took off 5 bases at V and 6 bases at J, with 9 bases between the two ends.

This chain joins TRBV4-3 and TRBJ2-1; 9 nucleotides match TRBD1. The CDR3 is made up of 17 amino acids. Trimming removed 4 bases from V and 9 bases from J; junction bases left unmatched: 16. Germline assignment: CDR1 LGHNA and CDR2 YSLEER. CDR3 sequence reads: CASSRNRPGQGFIEQFF. CDR3 nucleotide sequence: TGCGCCAGCAGCCGAAACCGTCCGGGACAGGGTTTCATTGAGCAGTTCTTC.

This clone occurred a few times. The chain uses TRBV28 and TRBJ2-2; 9 bases map to TRBD1. The CDR3 is 18 residues long. Germline V gives CDR1 MDHEN, CDR2 SYDVKM. Trimming removed 5 bases from V and 4 bases from J; junction bases left unmatched: 14. The CDR3 region is CASSPFWGQGKGTGELFF. The CDR3 bases are TGTGCCAGCAGTCCCTTTTGGGGACAGGGAAAAGGCACCGGGGAGCTGTTTTTT.